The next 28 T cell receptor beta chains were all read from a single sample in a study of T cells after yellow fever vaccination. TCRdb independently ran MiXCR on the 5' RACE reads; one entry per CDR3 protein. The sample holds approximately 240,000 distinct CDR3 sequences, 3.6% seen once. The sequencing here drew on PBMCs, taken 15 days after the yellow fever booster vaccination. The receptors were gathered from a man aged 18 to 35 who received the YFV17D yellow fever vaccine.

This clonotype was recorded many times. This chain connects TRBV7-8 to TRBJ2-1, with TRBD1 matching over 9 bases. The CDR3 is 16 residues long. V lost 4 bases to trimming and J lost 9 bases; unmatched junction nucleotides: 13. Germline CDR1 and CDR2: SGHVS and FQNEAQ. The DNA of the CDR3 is TGTGCCAGCAGCTCCGCCGGGACAGGGACATCCGGTGAGCAGTTCTTC. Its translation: CASSSAGTGTSGEQFF.

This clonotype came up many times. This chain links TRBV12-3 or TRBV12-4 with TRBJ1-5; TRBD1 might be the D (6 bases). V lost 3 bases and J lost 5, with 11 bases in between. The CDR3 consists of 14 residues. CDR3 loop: CASSLTSGDQPQHF. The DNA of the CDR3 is TGTGCCAGCAGTTTGACGTCAGGGGATCAGCCCCAGCATTTT.

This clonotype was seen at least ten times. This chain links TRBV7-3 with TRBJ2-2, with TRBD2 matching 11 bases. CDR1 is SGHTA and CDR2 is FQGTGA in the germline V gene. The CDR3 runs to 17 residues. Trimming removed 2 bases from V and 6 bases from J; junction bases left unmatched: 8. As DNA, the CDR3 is TGTGCCAGCAGCTTACTGGTTAGCGGGGGGGCCGCCGGGGAGCTGTTTTTT. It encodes CASSLLVSGGAAGELFF.

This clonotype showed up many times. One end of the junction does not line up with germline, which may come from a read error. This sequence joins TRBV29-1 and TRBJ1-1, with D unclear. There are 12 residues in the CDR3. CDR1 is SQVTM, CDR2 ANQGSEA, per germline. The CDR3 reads CSVDTTRSEAFF. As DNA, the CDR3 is TGCAGTGTTGACACGACGCGGTCAGAAGCTTTCTTT. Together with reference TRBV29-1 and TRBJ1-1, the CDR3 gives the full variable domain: SAVISQKPSRDICQRGTSLTIQCQVDSQVTMMFWYRQQPGQSLTLIATANQGSEATYESGFVIDKFPISRPNLTFSTLTVSNMSPEDSSIYLCSVDTTRSEAFFGQGTRLTVV.

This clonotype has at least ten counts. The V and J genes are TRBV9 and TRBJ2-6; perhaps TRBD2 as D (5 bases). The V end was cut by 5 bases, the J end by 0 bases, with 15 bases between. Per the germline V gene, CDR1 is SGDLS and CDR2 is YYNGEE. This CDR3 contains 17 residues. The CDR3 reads CASRRGTRNSGANVLTF. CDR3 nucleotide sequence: TGTGCCAGCAGACGGGGTACCAGGAACTCTGGGGCCAACGTCCTGACTTTC.

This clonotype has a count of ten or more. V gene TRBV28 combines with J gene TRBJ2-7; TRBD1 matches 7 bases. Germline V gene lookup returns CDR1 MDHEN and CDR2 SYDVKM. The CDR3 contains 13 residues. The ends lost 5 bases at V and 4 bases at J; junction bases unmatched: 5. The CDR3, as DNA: TGTGCCAGCAGTGACTGGGACAGTTACGAGCAGTACGTC. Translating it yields CASSDWDSYEQYV.

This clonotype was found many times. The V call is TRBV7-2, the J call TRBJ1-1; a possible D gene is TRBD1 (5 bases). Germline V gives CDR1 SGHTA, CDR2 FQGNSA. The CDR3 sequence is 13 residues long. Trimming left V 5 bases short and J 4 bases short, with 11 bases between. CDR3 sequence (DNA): TGTGCCAGCAGCAGAGACAGTTTCACTGAAGCTTTCTTT. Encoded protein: CASSRDSFTEAFF. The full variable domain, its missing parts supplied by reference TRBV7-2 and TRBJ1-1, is GAGVSQSPSNKVTEKGKDVELRCDPISGHTALYWYRQSLGQGLEFLIYFQGNSAPDKSGLPSDRFSAERTGGSVSTLTIQRTQQEDSAVYLCASSRDSFTEAFFGQGTRLTVV.

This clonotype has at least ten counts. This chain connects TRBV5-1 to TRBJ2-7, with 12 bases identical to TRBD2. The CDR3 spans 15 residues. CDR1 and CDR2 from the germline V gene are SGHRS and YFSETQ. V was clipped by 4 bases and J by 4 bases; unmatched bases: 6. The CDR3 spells CASSRLAGARYEQYF. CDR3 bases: TGCGCCAGCAGCAGACTAGCGGGGGCCCGATACGAGCAGTACTTC.

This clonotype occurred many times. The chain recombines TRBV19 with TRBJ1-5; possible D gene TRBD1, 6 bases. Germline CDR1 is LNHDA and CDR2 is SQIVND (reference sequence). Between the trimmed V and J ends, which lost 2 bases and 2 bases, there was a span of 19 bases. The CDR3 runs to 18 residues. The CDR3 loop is CASSIRGQVGLGNQPQHF. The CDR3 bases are TGTGCCAGTAGTATACGGGGGCAGGTCGGGCTTGGCAATCAGCCCCAGCATTTT. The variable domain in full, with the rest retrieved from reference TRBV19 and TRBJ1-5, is DGGITQSPKYLFRKEGQNVTLSCEQNLNHDAMYWYRQDPGQGLRLIYYSQIVNDFQKGDIAEGYSVSREKKESFPLTVTSAQKNPTAFYLCASSIRGQVGLGNQPQHFGDGTRLSIL.

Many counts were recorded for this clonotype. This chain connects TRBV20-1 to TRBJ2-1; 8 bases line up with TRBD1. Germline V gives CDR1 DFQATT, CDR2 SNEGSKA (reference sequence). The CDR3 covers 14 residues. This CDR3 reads CSILQGANYNEQFF. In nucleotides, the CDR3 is TGCAGCATCCTCCAGGGGGCGAACTACAATGAGCAGTTCTTC.

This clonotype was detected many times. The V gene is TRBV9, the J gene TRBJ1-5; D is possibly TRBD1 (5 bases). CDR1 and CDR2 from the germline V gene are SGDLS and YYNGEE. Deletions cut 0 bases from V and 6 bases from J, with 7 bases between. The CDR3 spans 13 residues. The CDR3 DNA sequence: TGTGCCAGCAGCGTAGGGGGGGTTCAGCCCCAGCATTTT. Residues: CASSVGGVQPQHF.

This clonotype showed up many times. CDR3 nucleotide sequence: TGCAGCGTTGCGGACGGTCTAATTGGCAATCAGCCCCAGCATTTT. As protein: CSVADGLIGNQPQHF. V is TRBV29-1 and J is TRBJ1-5; no firm D call. The CDR3 consists of 15 residues. Deletions cut 4 bases from V and 2 bases from J, with 15 bases between. Germline V CDR1 and CDR2: SQVTM, ANQGSEA. The full variable domain, rest sourced from reference TRBV29-1 and TRBJ1-5, is SAVISQKPSRDICQRGTSLTIQCQVDSQVTMMFWYRQQPGQSLTLIATANQGSEATYESGFVIDKFPISRPNLTFSTLTVSNMSPEDSSIYLCSVADGLIGNQPQHFGDGTRLSIL.

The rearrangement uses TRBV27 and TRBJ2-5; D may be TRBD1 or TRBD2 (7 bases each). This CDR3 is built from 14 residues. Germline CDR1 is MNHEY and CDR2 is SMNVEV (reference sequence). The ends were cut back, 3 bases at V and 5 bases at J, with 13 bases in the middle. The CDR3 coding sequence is TGTGCCAGCAGTTTCCTCAGGGGGGGGGAGACCCAGTACTTC. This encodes CASSFLRGGETQYF.

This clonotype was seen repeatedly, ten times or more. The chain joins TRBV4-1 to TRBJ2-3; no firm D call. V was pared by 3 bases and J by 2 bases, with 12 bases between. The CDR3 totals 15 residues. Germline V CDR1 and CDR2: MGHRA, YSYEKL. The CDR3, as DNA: TGCGCCAGCAGCCAGGCCCTTGCGACCACAGATACGCAGTATTTT. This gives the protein CASSQALATTDTQYF.

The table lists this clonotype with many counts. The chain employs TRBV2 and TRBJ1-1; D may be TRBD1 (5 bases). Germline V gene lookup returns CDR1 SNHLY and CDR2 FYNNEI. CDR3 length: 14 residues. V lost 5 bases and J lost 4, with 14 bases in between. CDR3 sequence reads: CASSKGTGATEAFF. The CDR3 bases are TGTGCCAGCAGTAAAGGCACAGGCGCCACTGAAGCTTTCTTT.

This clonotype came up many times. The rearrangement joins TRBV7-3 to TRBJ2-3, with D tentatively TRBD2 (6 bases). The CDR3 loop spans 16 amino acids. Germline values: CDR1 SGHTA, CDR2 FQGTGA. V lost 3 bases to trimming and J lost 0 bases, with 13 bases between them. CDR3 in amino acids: CASSFLGRGSTDTQYF. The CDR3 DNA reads TGTGCCAGCAGCTTTCTTGGGCGGGGAAGCACAGATACGCAGTATTTT.

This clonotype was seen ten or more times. In DNA form, the CDR3 reads TGTGCCAGCAGTTTACCCCCTCAGCCCCAGCATTTT. This translates into CASSLPPQPQHF. The rearrangement links TRBV12-3 or TRBV12-4 to TRBJ1-5; D not certain. Trimming shortened V by 2 bases and J by 6 bases, and 5 bases separated the two germline ends. This CDR3 comprises 12 residues.

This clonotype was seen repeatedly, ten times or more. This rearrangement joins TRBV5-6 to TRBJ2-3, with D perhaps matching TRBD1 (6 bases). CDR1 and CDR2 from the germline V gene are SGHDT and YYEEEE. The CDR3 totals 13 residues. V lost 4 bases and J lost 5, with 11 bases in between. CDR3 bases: TGTGCCAGCAGCGACACAGGGAGAGATACGCAGTATTTT. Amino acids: CASSDTGRDTQYF.

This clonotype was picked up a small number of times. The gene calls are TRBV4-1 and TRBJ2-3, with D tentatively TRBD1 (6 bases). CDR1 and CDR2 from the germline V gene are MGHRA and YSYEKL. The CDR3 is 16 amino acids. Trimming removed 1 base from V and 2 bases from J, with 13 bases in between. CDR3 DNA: TGCGCCAGCAGCCAAGCGGCGACAGGACACACAGATACGCAGTATTTT. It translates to CASSQAATGHTDTQYF.

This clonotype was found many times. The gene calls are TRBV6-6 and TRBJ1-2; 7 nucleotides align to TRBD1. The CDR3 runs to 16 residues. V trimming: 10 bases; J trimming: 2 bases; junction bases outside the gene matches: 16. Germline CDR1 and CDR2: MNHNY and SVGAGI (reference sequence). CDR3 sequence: CATTYWGQGGNYGYTF. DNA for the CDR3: TGTGCCACCACATACTGGGGGCAGGGGGGAAACTATGGCTACACCTTC.

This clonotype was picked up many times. The CDR3 DNA follows: TGCGCCAGCAGCTCTAACGGACCGAATGAAAAACTGTTTTTT. Its protein product is CASSSNGPNEKLFF. This chain connects TRBV5-1 to TRBJ1-4; no definite D call. Trimming removed 3 bases at V and 5 bases at J, with 11 bases between. Looked up from germline, CDR1 is SGHRS and CDR2 is YFSETQ. The CDR3 runs to 14 residues. Together with reference TRBV5-1 and TRBJ1-4, the CDR3 gives the full variable domain: KAGVTQTPRYLIKTRGQQVTLSCSPISGHRSVSWYQQTPGQGLQFLFEYFSETQRNKGNFPGRFSGRQFSNSRSEMNVSTLELGDSALYLCASSSNGPNEKLFFGSGTQLSVL.

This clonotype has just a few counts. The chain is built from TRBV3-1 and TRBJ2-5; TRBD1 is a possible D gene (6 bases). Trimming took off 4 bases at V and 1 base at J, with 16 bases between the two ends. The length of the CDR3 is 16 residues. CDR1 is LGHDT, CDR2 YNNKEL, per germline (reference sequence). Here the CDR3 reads CASSPTGYRAQETQYF. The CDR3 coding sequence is TGTGCCAGCAGCCCAACTGGATACAGGGCCCAAGAGACCCAGTACTTC.

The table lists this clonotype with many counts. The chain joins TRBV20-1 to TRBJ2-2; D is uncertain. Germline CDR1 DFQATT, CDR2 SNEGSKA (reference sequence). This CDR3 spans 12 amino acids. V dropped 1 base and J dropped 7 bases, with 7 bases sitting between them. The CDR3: CSARAGIGELFF. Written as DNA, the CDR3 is TGCAGTGCTAGAGCGGGTATCGGGGAGCTGTTTTTT.

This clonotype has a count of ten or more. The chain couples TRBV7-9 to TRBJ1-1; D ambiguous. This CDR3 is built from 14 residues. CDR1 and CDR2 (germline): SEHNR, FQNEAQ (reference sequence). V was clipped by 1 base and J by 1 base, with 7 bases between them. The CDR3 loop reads CASSLGAPNTEAFF. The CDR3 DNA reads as TGTGCCAGCAGCTTAGGGGCACCGAACACTGAAGCTTTCTTT.

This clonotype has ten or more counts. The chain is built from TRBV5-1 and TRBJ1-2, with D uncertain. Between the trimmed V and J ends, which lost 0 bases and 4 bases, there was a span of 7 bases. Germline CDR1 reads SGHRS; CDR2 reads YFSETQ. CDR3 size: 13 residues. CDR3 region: CASSLAGTYGYTF. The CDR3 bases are TGCGCCAGCAGCTTGGCAGGAACCTATGGCTACACCTTC.

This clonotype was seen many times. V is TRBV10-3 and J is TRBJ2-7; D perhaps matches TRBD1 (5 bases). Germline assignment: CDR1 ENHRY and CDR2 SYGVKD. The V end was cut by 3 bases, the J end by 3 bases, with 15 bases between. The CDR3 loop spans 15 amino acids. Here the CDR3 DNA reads TGTGCCATCAGTGATCCGGGTCAGGGATACTACGAGCAGTACGTC. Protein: CAISDPGQGYYEQYV.

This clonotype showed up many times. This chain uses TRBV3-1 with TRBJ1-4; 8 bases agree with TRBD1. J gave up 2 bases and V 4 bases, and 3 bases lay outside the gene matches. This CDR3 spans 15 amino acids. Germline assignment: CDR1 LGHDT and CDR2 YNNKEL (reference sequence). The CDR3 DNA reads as TGTGCCAGCAGCCGCCGGACAGGGACTAATGAAAAACTGTTTTTT. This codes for CASSRRTGTNEKLFF.

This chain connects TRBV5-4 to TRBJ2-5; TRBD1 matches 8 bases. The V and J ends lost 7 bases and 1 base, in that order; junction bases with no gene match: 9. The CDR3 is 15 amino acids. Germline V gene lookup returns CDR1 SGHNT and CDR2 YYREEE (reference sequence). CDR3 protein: CASLPSQGAQETQYF. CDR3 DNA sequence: TGTGCCAGCCTCCCAAGCCAGGGGGCCCAAGAGACCCAGTACTTC.